This T cell receptor (beta chain) was found in a study of T cells in Graves' hyperthyroidism and ophthalmopathy. Points from the study as a whole: With a median lead of 6.5 months before onset, the model predicted ophthalmopathy.

Regions amplified from RNA transcripts were the TCR beta CDR3 regions. The TCR CDR3 first-round RT-PCR relied on the HTBI primer set. TCRdb processed the multiplex PCR reads anew with MiXCR; each CDR3 protein has one entry. The data contain fewer than 450,000 distinct CDR3 sequences, 11% to 15% of them singletons. In its sample, this clonotype was seen once. The antigen is not known. This may be a read error: a much more frequent sequence differs by one nucleotide. Germline V lookup: CDR1 SNHLY, CDR2 FYNNEI. The CDR3 is 12 residues long. The sequence was collected from a man aged 50-60 years with Graves' ophthalmopathy. The genes are TRBV2 and TRBJ2-7; tentative D call: TRBD1 (6 bases). Sequenced sample: blood. CDR3 residues: CASAVRGSEQCF. As DNA, the CDR3 is TGTGCCAGCGCGGTCAGGGGTTCCGAGCAGTGCTTC.